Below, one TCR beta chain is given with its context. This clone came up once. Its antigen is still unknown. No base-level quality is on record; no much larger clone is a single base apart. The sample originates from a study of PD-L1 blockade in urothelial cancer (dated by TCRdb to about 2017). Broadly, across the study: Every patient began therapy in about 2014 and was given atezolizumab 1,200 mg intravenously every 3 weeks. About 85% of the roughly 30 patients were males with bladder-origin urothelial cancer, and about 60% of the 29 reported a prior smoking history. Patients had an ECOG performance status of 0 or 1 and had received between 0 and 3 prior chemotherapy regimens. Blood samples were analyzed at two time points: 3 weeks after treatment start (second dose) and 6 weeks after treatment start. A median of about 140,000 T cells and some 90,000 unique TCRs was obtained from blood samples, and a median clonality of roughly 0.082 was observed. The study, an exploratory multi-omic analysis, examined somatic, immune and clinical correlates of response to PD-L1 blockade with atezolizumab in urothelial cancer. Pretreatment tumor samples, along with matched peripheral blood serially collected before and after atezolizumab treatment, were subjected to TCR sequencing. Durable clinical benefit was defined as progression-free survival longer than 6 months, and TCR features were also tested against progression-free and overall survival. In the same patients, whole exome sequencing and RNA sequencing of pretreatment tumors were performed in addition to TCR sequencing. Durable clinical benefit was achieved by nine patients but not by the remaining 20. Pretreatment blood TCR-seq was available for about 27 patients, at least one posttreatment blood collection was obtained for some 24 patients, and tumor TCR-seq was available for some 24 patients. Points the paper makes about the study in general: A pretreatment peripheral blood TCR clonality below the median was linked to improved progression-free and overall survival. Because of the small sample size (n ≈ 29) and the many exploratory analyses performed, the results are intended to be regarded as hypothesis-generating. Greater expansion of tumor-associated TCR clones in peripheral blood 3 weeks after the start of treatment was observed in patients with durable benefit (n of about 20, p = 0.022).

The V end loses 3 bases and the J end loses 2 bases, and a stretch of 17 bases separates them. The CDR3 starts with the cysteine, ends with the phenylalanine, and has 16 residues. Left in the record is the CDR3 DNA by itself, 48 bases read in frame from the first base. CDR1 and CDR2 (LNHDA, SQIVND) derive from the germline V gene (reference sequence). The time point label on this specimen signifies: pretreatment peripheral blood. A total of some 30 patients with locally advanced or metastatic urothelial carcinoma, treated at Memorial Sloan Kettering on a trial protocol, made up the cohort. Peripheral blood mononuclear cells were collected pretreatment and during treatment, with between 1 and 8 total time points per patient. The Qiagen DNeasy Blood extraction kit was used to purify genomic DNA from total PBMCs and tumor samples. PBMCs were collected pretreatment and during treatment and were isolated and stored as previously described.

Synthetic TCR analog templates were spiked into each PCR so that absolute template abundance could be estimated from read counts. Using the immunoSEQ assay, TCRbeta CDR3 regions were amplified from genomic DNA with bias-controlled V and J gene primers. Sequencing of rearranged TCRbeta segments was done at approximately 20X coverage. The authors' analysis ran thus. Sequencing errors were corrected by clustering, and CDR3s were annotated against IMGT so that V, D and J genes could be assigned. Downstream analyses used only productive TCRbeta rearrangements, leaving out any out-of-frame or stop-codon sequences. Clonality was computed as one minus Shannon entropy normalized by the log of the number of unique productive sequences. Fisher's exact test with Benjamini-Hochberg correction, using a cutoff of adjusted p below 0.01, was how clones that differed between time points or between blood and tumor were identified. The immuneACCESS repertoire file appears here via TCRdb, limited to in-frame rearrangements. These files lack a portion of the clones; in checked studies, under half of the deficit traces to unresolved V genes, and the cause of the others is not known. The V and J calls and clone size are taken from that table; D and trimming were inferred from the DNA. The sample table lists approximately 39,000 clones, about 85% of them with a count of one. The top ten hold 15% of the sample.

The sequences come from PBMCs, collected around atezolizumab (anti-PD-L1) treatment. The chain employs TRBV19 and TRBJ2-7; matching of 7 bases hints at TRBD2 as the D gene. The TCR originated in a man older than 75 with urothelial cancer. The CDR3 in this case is CASSIQAGALTYEQYF. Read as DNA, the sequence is TGTGCCAGTAGTATCCAGGCGGGGGCCCTCACCTACGAGCAGTACTTC.